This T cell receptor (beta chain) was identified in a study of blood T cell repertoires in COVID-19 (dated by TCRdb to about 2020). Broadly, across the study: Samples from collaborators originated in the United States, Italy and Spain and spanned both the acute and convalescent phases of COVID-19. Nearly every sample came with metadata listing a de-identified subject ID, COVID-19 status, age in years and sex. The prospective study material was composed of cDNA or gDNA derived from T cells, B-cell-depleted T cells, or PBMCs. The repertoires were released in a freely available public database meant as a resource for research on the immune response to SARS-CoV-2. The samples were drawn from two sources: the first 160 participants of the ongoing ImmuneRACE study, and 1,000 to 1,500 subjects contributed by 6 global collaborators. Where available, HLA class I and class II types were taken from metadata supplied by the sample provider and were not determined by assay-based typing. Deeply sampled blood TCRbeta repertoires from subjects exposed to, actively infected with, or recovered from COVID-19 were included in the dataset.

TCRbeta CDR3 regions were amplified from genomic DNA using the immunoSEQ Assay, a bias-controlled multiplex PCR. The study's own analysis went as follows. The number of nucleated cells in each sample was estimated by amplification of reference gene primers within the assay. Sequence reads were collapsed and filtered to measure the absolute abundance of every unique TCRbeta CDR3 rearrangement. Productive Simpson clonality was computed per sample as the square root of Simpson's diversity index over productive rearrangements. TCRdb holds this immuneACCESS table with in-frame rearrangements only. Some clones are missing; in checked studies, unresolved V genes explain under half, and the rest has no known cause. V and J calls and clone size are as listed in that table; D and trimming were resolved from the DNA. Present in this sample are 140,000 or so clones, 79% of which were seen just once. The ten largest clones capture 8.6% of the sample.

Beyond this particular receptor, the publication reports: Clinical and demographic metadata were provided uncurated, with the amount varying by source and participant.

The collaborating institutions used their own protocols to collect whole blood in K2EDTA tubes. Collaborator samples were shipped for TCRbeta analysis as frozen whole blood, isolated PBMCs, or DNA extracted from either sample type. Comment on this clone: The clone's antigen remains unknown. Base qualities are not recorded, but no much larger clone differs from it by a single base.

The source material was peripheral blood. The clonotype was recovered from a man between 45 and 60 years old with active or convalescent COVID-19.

The CDR3 in this case is CASSIGQVQETQYF. The nucleotide sequence reads as follows: TGTGCCAGTAGTATAGGACAGGTTCAAGAGACCCAGTACTTC. Recombination linked TRBV19 to TRBJ2-5; TRBD1 is perhaps the D gene, given 6 matching bases. V is cut by 1 base and J by 2 bases, and the space between the germline ends is 8 bases. From the germline V gene (reference sequence), CDR1 is LNHDA and CDR2 is SQIVND. Counted from cysteine to phenylalanine, this CDR3 has 14 amino acids. Only the CDR3 part of the read is kept: 42 bases, read in frame from the first base.